The source of this TCR beta chain is a study of T cell repertoires in cytomegalovirus infection. Study as a whole: Selected CMV epitopes included recently identified HLA-C-restricted ones as well as well-studied HLA-B-restricted ones. Based on public TCR beta signatures, there were indications of CMV infection and of a matching HLA type.

TCRdb re-analysed the reads in MiXCR, keeping a single row per CDR3 protein. Among around 100,000 distinct CDR3 sequences listed, about 40% were seen once. V shed 2 bases and J shed 0 bases, with 17 bases lying between them. Germline CDR1 is SGHAT and CDR2 is FQNNGV. The CDR3 runs to 18 residues. This clonotype was seen repeatedly, ten times or more. What it binds is not known. General study results and limits: HLA-C-restricted TCR beta clonotypes specific for CMV led the ex vivo response. Based on cumulative public TCR beta family frequency, carriers of CMV plus the relevant HLA were identified.

The chain joins TRBV11-2 to TRBJ1-3; no clear D gene. The sample in question was CD8+ T cells from cultured PBMCs, obtained from culture after CMV antigen stimulation. This TCR came from a human donor in good health (CMV status not recorded). Some clones in this sample may be carry-over from other donors' samples. CDR3 nucleotides: TGTGCCAGCAGCTTATTTCCATCGGGAGGTAGCTCTGGAAACACCATATATTTT. Protein product: CASSLFPSGGSSGNTIYF.